This TCR beta chain comes out of a study of Graves' ophthalmopathy and Graves' hyperthyroidism. As to this clonotype: Antigen unknown.

From RNA, the CDR3 regions of TCR beta chains were amplified and sequenced. A first-round RT-PCR used HTBI primers, followed by a second-round multiplex PCR. TCRdb re-analysed the multiplex PCR reads in MiXCR, keeping a single row per CDR3 protein. The repertoire has some 1.1 million distinct CDR3 sequences, about 40% of them found once; the top ten carry over 8.5%. The CDR3 runs to 15 residues. Germline trimming cut 5 bases from V and 7 bases from J; bases unmatched to any gene: 6. Germline CDR1 MNHEY, CDR2 SVGAGI. General study points: Most clonotypes expanded in thyroid above 0.001 frequency were present in blood too. For separating ophthalmopathy from stable hyperthyroidism, a 13-signature model gave 85% to 90% sensitivity and approximately 76% specificity.

This receptor was taken from an adult man with Graves' hyperthyroidism. V is TRBV6-5 and J is TRBJ1-4; 11 bases agree with TRBD1. Sequencing was done on a sample of peripheral blood or thyroid tissue (not recorded which). CDR3 DNA sequence: TGTGCCAGCAGTCCCGGGACAGGGGGATTTGAAAAACTGTTTTTT. Translation gives CASSPGTGGFEKLFF.